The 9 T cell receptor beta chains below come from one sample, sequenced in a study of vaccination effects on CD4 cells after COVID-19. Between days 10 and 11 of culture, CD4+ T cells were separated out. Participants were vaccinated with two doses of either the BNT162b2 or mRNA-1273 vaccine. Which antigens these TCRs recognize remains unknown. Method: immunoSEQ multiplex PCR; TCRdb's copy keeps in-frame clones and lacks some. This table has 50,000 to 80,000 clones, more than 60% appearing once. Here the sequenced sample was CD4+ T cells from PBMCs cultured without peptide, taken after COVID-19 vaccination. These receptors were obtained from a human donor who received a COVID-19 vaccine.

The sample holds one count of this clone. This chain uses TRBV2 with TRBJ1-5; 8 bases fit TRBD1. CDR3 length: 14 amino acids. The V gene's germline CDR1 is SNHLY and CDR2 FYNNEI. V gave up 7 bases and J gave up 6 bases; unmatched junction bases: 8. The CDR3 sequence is CASKGAGGIQPQHF. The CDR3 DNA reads TGTGCCAGCAAGGGCGCAGGGGGCATTCAGCCCCAGCATTTT.

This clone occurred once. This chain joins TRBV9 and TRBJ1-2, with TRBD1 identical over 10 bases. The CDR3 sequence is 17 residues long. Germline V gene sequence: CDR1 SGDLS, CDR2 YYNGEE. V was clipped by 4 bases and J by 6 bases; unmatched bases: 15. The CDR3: CASSQGHDRGRTNGYTF. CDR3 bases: TGTGCCAGCAGCCAAGGTCATGACAGGGGGCGGACAAATGGCTACACCTTC.

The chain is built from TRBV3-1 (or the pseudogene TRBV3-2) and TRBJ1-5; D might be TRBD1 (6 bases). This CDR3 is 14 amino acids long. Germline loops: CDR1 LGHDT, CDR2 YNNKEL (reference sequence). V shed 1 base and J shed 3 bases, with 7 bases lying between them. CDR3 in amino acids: CASSQAGDNQPQHF. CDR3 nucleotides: TGTGCCAGCAGCCAAGCAGGGGACAATCAGCCCCAGCATTTT.

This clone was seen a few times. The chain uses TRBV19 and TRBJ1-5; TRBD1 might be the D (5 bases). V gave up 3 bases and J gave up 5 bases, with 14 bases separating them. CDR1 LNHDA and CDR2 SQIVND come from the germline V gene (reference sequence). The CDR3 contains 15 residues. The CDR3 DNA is TGTGCCAGTAGTATCCCCCCTGCGGGGCATCAGCCCCAGCATTTT. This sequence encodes CASSIPPAGHQPQHF.

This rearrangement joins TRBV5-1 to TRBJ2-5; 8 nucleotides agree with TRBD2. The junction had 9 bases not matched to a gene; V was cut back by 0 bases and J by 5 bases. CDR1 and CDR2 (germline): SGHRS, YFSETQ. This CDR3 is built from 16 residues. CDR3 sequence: CASSLAPSGGRETQYF. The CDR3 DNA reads TGCGCCAGCAGCTTGGCCCCCAGCGGGGGTAGGGAGACCCAGTACTTC.

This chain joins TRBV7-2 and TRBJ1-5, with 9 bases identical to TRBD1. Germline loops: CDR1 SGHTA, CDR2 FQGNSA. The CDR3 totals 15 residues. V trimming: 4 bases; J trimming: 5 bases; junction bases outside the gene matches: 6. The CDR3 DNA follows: TGTGCCAGCAGCTCGGCCGGGACAGGGTATCAGCCCCAGCATTTT. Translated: CASSSAGTGYQPQHF.

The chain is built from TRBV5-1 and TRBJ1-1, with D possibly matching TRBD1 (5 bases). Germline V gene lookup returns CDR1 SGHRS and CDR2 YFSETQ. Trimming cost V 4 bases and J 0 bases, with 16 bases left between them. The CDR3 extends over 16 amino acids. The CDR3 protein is CASSLGGTSLNTEAFF. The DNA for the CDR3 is TGCGCCAGCAGCCTCGGAGGGACCAGTTTGAACACTGAAGCTTTCTTT.

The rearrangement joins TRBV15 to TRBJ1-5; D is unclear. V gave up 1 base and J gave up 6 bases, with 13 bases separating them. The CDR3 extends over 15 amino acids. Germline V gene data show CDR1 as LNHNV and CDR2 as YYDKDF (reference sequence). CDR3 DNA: TGTGCCACCAGCAGAGCCCACCTACTCGGTCAGCCCCAGCATTTT. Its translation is CATSRAHLLGQPQHF.

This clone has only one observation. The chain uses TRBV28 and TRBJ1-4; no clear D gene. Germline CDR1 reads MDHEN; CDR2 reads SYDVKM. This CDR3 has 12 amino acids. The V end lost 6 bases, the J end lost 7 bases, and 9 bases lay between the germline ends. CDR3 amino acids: CASSPVSEKLFF. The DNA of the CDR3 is TGTGCCAGCAGCCCCGTAAGTGAAAAACTGTTTTTT.